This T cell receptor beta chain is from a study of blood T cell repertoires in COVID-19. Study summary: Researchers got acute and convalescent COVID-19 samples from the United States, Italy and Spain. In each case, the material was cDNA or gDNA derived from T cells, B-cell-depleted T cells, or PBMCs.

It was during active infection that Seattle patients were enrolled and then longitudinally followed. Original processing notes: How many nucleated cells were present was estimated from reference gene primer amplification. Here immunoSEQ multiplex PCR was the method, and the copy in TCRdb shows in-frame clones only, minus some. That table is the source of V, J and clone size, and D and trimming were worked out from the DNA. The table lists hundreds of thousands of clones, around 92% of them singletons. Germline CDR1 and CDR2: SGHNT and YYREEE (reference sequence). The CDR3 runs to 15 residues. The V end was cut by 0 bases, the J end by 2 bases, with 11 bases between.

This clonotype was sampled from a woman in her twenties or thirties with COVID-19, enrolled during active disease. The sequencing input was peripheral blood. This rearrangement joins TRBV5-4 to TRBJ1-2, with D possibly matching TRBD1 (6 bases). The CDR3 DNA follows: TGTGCCAGCAGCTTGGTAACAGGGAGCAACTATGGCTACACCTTC. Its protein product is CASSLVTGSNYGYTF.